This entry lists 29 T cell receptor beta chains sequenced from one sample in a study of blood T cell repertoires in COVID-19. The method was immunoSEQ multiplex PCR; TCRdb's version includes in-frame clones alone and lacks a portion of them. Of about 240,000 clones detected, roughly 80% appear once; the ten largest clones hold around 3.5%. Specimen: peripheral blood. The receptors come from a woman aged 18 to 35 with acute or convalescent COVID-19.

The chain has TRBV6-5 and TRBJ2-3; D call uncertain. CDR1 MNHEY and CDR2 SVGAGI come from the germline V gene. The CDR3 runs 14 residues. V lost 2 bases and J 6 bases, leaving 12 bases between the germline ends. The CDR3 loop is CASSYLERIDTQYF. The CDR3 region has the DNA TGTGCCAGCAGTTACCTTGAGCGAATCGATACGCAGTATTTT.

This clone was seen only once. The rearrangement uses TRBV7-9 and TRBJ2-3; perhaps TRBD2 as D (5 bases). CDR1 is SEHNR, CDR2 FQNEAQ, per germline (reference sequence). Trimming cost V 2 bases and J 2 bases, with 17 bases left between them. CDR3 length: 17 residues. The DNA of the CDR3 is TGTGCCAGCAGCTTATTGCCGGGATGGTCCAACACAGATACGCAGTATTTT. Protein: CASSLLPGWSNTDTQYF.

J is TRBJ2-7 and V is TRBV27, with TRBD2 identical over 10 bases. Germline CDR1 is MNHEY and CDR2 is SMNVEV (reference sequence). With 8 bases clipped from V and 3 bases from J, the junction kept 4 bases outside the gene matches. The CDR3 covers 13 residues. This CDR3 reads CASGSSGSYEQYF. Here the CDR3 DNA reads TGTGCCAGCGGGTCTAGCGGGAGCTACGAGCAGTACTTC.

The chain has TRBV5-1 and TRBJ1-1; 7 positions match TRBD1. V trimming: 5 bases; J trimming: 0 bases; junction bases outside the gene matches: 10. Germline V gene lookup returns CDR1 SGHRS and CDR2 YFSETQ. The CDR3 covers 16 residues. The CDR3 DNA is TGCGCCAGCAGAAAGAAAGGGGGCCCAATGAACACTGAAGCTTTCTTT. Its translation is CASRKKGGPMNTEAFF.

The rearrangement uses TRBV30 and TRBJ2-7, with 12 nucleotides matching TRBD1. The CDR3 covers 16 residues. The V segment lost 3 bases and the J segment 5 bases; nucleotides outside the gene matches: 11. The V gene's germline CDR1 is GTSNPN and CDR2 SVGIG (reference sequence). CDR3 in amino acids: CAWRPPWGQGAHEQYF. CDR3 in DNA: TGTGCCTGGAGACCCCCCTGGGGACAGGGGGCCCACGAGCAGTACTTC.

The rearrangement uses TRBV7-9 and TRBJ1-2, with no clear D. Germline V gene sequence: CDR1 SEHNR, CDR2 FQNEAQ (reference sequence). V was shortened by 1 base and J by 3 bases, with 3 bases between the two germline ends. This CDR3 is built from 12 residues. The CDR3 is CASSLDYYGYTF. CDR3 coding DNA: TGTGCCAGCAGCTTAGACTACTATGGCTACACCTTC. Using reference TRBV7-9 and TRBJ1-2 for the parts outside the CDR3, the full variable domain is DTGVSQNPRHKITKRGQNVTFRCDPISEHNRLYWYRQTLGQGPEFLTYFQNEAQLEKSRLLSDRFSAERPKGSFSTLEIQRTEQGDSAMYLCASSLDYYGYTFGSGTRLTVV.

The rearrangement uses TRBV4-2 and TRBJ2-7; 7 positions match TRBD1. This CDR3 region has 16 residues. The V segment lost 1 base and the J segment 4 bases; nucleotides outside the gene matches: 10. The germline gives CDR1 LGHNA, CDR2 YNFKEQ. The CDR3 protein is CASSQALGTETYEQYF. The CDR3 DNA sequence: TGTGCCAGCAGCCAAGCTCTGGGGACAGAGACATACGAGCAGTACTTC.

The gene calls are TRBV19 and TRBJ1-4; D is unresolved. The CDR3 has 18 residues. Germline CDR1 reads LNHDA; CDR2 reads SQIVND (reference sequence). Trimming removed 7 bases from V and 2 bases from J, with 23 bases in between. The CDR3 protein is CASTPSPHNSQTNEKLFF. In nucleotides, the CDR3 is TGTGCCAGTACCCCGTCCCCCCATAACAGCCAGACTAATGAAAAACTGTTTTTT.

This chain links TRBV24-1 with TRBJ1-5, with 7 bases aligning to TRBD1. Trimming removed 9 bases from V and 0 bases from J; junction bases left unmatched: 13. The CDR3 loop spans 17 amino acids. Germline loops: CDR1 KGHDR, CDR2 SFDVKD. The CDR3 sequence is CATPRSGQKYSNQPQHF. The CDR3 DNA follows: TGTGCCACCCCCCGATCGGGACAGAAGTATAGCAATCAGCCCCAGCATTTT.

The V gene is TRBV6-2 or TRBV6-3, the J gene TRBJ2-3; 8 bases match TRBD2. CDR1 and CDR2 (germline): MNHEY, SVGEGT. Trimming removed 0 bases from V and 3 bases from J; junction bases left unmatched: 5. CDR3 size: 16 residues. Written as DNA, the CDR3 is TGTGCCAGCAGTTACTCGTCAAGCGGGAGTACAGATACGCAGTATTTT. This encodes CASSYSSSGSTDTQYF.

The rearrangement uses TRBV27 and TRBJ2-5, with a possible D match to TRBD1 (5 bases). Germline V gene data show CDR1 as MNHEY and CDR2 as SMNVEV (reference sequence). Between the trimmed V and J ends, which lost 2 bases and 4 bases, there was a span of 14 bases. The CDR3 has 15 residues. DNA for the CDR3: TGTGCCAGCAGTTTAAGCCAGGGTATAGGAGAGACCCAGTACTTC. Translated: CASSLSQGIGETQYF.

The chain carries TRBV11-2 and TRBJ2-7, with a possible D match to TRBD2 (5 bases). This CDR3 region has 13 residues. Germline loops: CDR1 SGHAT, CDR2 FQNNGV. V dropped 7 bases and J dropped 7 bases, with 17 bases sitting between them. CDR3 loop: CASTIIPSGEQYF. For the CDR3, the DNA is TGTGCCAGCACCATTATCCCCTCGGGGGAGCAGTACTTC.

The CDR3 DNA reads TGTGCCAGCAGTTACAACAGGGGAAAGGCGACCGGGGAGCTGTTTTTT. Encoded protein: CASSYNRGKATGELFF. The rearrangement joins TRBV6-5 to TRBJ2-2; 7 nucleotides match TRBD1. V lost 2 bases to trimming and J lost 5 bases; unmatched junction nucleotides: 8. Looked up from germline, CDR1 is MNHEY and CDR2 is SVGAGI. The CDR3 runs to 16 residues.

The CDR3 spells CASSLDREQFF. The CDR3 bases are TGCGCCAGCAGCTTGGACAGAGAGCAGTTCTTC. V usage is TRBV5-1 and J usage is TRBJ2-1; the D is unclear. Looked up from germline, CDR1 is SGHRS and CDR2 is YFSETQ. The length of the CDR3 is 11 residues. Trimming stripped 0 bases from V and 10 bases from J, with 5 bases between.

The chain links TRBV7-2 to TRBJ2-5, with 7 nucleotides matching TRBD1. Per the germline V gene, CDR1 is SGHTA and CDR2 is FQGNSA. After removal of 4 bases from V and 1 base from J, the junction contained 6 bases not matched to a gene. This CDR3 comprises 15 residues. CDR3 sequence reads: CASSSPSGGQETQYF. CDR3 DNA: TGTGCCAGCAGCTCGCCCTCAGGGGGCCAAGAGACCCAGTACTTC.

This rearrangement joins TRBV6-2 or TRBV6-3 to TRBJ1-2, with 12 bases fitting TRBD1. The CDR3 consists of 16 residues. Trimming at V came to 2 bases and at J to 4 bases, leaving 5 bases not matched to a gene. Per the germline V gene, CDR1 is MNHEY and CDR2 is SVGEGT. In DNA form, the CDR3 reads TGTGCCAGCAGTTACGCCGGGACAGGGGGCGGCTATGGCTACACCTTC. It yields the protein CASSYAGTGGGYGYTF.

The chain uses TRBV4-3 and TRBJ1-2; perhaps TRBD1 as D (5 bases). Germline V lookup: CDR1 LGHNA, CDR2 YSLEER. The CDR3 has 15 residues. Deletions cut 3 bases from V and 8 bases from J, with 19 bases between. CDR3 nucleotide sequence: TGCGCCAGCAGCCAGCCAGCGACAGCCCCCTGGGGCTACACCTTC. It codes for CASSQPATAPWGYTF.

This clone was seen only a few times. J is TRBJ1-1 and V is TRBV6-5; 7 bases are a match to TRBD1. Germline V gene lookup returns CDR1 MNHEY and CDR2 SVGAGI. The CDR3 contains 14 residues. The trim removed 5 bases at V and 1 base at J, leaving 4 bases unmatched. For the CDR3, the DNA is TGTGCCAGCAGTCTCAGGGGGTCGAACACTGAAGCTTTCTTT. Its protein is CASSLRGSNTEAFF.

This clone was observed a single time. The CDR3 nucleotides are TGTGCCAGCAGTGAAGATTTAGTCGGTTCACCCCTCCACTTT. It is translated as CASSEDLVGSPLHF. V and J are TRBV2 and TRBJ1-6, with D uncertain. Germline V gene data show CDR1 as SNHLY and CDR2 as FYNNEI. This CDR3 has 14 amino acids. V was pared by 1 base and J by 9 bases, with 10 bases between.

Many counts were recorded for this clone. The CDR3 bases are TGTGCCAGTAGTATCTCCGACTTTTACACAGATACGCAGTATTTT. It yields the protein CASSISDFYTDTQYF. This rearrangement joins TRBV19 to TRBJ2-3; no firm D call. The ends were cut back, 3 bases at V and 2 bases at J, with 12 bases in the middle. Germline loops: CDR1 LNHDA, CDR2 SQIVND (reference sequence). The CDR3 sequence is 15 residues long.

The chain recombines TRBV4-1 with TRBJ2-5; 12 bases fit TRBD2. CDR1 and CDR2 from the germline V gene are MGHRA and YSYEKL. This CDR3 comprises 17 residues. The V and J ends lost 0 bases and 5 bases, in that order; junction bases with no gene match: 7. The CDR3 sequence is CASSQEASGRAGETQYF. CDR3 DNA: TGCGCCAGCAGCCAAGAGGCTAGCGGGAGGGCCGGGGAGACCCAGTACTTC.

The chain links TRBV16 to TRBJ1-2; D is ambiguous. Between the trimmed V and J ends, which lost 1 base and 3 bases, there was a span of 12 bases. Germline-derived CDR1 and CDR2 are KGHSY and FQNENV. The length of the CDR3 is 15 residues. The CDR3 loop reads CASSQFGEQYYGYTF. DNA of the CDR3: TGTGCCAGCAGCCAATTCGGGGAGCAGTACTATGGCTACACCTTC. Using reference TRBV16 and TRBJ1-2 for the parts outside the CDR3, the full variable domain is GEEVAQTPKHLVRGEGQKAKLYCAPIKGHSYVFWYQQVLKNEFKFLISFQNENVFDETGMPKERFSAKCLPNSPCSLEIQATKLEDSAVYFCASSQFGEQYYGYTFGSGTRLTVV.

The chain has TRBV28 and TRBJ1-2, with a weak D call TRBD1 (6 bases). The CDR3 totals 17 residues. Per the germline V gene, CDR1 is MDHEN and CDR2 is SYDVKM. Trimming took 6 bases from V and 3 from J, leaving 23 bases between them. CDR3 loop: CASRIWGGGQGHYGYTF. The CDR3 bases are TGTGCCAGCAGAATCTGGGGTGGGGGTCAGGGGCACTATGGCTACACCTTC.

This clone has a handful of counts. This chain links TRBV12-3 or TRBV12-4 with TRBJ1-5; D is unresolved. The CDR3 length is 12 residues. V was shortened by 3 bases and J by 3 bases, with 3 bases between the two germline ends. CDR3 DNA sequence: TGTGCCAGCAGTTTTATCAATCAGCCCCAGCATTTT. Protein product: CASSFINQPQHF.

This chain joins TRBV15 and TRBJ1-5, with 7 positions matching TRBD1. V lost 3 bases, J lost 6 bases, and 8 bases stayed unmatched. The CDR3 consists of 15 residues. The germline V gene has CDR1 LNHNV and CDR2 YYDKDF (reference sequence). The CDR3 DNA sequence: TGTGCCACCAGCAGCCCCGAACAGGGGTCTCAGCCCCAGCATTTT. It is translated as CATSSPEQGSQPQHF.

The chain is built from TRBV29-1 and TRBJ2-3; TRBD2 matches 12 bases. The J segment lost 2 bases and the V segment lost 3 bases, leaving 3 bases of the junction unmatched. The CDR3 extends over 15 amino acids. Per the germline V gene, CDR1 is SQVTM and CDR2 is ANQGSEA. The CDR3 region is CSVDGLAGNTDTQYF. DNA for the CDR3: TGCAGCGTTGATGGACTAGCGGGGAACACAGATACGCAGTATTTT.

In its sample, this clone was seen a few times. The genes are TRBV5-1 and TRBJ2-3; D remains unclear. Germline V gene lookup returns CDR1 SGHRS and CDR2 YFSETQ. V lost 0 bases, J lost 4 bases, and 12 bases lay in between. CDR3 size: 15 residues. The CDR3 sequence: CASSLVTGLADTQYF. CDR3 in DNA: TGCGCCAGCAGCTTGGTCACGGGTTTGGCAGATACGCAGTATTTT.

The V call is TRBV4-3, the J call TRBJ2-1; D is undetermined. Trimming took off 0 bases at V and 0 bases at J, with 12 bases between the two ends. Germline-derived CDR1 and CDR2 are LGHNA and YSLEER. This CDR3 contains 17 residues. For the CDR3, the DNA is TGCGCCAGCAGCCAAGAGGTGGCACCAAGCTCCTACAATGAGCAGTTCTTC. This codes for CASSQEVAPSSYNEQFF.

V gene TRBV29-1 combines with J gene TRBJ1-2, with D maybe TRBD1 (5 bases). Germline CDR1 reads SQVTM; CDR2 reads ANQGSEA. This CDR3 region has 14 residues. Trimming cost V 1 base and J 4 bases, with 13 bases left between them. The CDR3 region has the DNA TGCAGCGTTGAAGGGGGGGGTAGGATCTATGGCTACACCTTC. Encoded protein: CSVEGGGRIYGYTF.